A single T cell receptor beta chain is shown here with its context. This clonotype has just a few counts. This clone's antigen is unknown. No base quality values were provided; no much bigger clone lies one nucleotide off. This entry comes from a study of T cell repertoires in cytomegalovirus infection (dated by TCRdb to about 2019). Study-wide context: The HLA type of each donor mattered for the analysis, because public TCR beta signatures pointed to carriage of CMV infection along with the matching HLA type.

The sequencer was an Illumina HiSeq 1500. The public sequencing data were trimmed at Q25 with fastp and processed into clonotypes with MiXCR by TCRdb, which kept only in-frame beta chains. Each entry merges the rows of one CDR3 protein and shows their most common DNA and genes. Counted in this sample were about 360,000 distinct CDR3 sequences; less than 20% of them appeared once. Approximately 10% of the sample lies in the top ten. Study-wide conclusions, independent of this receptor: In both this cohort and an independent roughly 330-donor cohort, the cumulative frequency of public TCR beta family members distinguished carriers of CMV infection plus the relevant HLA type. The ex vivo response was dominated by HLA-C-restricted CMV-specific TCR beta clonotypes, which also provided the single most frequent clonotype in two of eight donors.

The cysteine opens and the phenylalanine closes a CDR3 of 13 amino acids. This entry keeps only the CDR3 DNA: 39 bases, framed from base 1. Trimming removed 6 bases from V and 1 base from J, leaving 9 bases between the germline ends. Via the germline V gene (reference sequence), CDR1 is SEHNR and CDR2 FQNEAQ. Sequencing input: PBMCs. Recombination joined TRBV7-9 with TRBJ1-1; tentative D gene TRBD1, with 6 bases matching. This clonotype was obtained from a human donor in good health (CMV status not recorded). Some clones in this sample may be carry-over from other donors' samples. DNA sequence: TGTGCCAGCAGAAGACAGGCGAACACTGAAGCTTTCTTT. This codes for CASRRQANTEAFF.